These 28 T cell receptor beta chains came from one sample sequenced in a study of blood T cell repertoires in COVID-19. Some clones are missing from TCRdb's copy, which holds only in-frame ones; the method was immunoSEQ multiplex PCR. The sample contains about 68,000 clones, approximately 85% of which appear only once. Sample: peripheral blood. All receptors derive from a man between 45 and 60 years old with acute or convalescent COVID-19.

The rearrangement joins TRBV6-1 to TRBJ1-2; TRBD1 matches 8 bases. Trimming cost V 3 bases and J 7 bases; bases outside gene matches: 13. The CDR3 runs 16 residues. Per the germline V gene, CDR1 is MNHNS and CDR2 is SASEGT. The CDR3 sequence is CASSDVIRDRFFGYTF. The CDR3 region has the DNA TGTGCCAGCAGTGACGTAATCCGGGACAGGTTTTTTGGCTACACCTTC.

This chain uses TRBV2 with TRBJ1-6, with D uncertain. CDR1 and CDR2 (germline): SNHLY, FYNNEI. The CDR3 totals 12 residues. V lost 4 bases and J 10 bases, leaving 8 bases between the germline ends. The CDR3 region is CASSAEYSPLHF. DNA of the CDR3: TGTGCCAGCAGTGCGGAGTACTCACCCCTCCACTTT.

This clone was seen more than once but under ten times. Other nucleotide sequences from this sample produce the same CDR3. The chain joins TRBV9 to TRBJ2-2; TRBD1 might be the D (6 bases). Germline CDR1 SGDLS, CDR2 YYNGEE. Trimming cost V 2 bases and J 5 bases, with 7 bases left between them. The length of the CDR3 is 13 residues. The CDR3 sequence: CASSVGATGELFF. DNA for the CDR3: TGTGCCAGCAGCGTGGGGGCAACCGGGGAGCTGTTTTTT. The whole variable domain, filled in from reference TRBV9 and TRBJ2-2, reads DSGVTQTPKHLITATGQRVTLRCSPRSGDLSVYWYQQSLDQGLQFLIQYYNGEERAKGNILERFSAQQFPDLHSELNLSSLELGDSALYFCASSVGATGELFFGEGSRLTVL.

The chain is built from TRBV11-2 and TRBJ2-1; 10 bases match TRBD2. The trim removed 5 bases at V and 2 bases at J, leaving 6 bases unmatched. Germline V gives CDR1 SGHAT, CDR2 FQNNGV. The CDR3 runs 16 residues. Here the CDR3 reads CASSPLSGGAYNEQFF. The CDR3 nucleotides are TGTGCCAGCAGCCCGTTGAGCGGGGGGGCCTACAATGAGCAGTTCTTC.

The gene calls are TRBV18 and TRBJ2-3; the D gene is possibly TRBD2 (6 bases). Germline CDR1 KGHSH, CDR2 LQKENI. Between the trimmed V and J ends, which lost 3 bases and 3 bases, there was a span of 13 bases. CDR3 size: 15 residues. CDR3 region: CASSPGGQRTDTQYF. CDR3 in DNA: TGTGCCAGCTCACCCGGAGGGCAGAGGACAGATACGCAGTATTTT.

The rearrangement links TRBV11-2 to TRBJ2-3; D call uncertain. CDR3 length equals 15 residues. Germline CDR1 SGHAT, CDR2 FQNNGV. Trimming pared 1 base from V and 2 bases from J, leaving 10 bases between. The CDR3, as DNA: TGTGCCAGCAGCTTAGTTGCGTCTATCACAGATACGCAGTATTTT. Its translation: CASSLVASITDTQYF. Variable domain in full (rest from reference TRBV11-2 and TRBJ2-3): EAGVAQSPRYKIIEKRQSVAFWCNPISGHATLYWYQQILGQGPKLLIQFQNNGVVDDSQLPKDRFSAERLKGVDSTLKIQPAKLEDSAVYLCASSLVASITDTQYFGPGTRLTVL.

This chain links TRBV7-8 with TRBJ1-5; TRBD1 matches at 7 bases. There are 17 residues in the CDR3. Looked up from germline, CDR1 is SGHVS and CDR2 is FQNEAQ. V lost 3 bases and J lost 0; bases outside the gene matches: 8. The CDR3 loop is CASSLNDRALSNQPQHF. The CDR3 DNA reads TGTGCCAGCAGCTTGAACGACAGGGCACTTAGCAATCAGCCCCAGCATTTT. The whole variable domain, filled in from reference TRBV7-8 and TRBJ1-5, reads GAGVSQSPRYKVAKRGQDVALRCDPISGHVSLFWYQQALGQGPEFLTYFQNEAQLDKSGLPSDRFFAERPEGSVSTLKIQRTQQEDSAVYLCASSLNDRALSNQPQHFGDGTRLSIL.

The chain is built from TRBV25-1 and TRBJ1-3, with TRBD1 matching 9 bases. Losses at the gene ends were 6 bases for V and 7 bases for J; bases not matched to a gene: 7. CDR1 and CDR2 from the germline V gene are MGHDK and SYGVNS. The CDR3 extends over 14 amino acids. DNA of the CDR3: TGTGCCAGCAGCCCGACAGGGGGGCGGAACACCATATATTTT. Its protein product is CASSPTGGRNTIYF.

CDR3 residues: CASSVDSGGGYTF. DNA of the CDR3: TGTGCCAGCAGCGTAGATTCGGGGGGTGGCTACACCTTC. The chain has TRBV9 and TRBJ1-2; D may be TRBD1 (5 bases). The V gene's germline CDR1 is SGDLS and CDR2 YYNGEE. The CDR3 loop spans 13 amino acids. The V gene lost 0 bases and the J gene lost 7 bases, with 10 bases spanning the gap.

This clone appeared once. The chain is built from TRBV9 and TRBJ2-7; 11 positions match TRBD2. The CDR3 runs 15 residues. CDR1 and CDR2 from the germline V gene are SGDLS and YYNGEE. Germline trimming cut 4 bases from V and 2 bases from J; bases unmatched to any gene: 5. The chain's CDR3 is CASSMGLAVAYEQYF. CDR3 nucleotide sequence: TGTGCCAGCAGCATGGGACTAGCGGTAGCCTACGAGCAGTACTTC.

This chain's CDR3 is CASSRGGGGAGTQYF. CDR3 bases: TGTGCCAGCAGCCGTGGTGGCGGGGGGGCCGGGACCCAGTACTTC. The J gene is TRBJ2-5, the V gene TRBV7-8; 9 bases are shared with TRBD2. The CDR3 loop spans 15 amino acids. In germline, CDR1 is SGHVS, CDR2 FQNEAQ. V shed 5 bases and J 7 bases; nucleotides not matched to a gene: 11.

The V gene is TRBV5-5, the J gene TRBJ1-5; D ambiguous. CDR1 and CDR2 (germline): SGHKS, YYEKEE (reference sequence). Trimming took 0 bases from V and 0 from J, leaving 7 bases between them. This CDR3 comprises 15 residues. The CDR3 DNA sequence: TGTGCCAGCAGCTTGGGACTAAGTAGCAATCAGCCCCAGCATTTT. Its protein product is CASSLGLSSNQPQHF. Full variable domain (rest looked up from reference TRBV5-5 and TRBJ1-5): DAGVTQSPTHLIKTRGQQVTLRCSPISGHKSVSWYQQVLGQGPQFIFQYYEKEERGRGNFPDRFSARQFPNYSSELNVNALLLGDSALYLCASSLGLSSNQPQHFGDGTRLSIL.

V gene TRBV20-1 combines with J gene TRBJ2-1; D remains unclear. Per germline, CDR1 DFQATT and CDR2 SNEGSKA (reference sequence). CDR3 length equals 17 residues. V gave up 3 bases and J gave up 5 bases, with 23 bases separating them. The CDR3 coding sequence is TGCAGTGCTAGTTCTGATTTTGAACTTCGTAGTAACAATGAGCAGTTCTTC. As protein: CSASSDFELRSNNEQFF.

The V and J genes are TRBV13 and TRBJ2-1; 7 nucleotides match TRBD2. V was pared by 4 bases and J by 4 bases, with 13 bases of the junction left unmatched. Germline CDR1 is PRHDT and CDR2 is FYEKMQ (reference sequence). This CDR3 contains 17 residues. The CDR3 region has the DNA TGTGCCAGCAGCTCCCCGGGTCTGGGGGGGTCGTACAATGAGCAGTTCTTC. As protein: CASSSPGLGGSYNEQFF.

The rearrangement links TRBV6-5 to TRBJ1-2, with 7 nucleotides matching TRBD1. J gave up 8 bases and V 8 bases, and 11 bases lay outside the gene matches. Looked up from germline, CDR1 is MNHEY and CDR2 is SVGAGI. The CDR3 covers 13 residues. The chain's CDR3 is CASFPRQGEGYTF. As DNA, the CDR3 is TGTGCCAGCTTCCCCCGACAGGGCGAGGGCTACACCTTC.

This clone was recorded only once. CDR3 sequence reads: CASSPEGGGDTGELFF. DNA for the CDR3: TGTGCCAGCAGCCCCGAGGGGGGGGGCGACACCGGGGAGCTGTTTTTT. The chain has TRBV4-2 and TRBJ2-2, with D maybe TRBD2 (7 bases). The CDR3 sequence is 16 residues long. Trimming took off 4 bases at V and 3 bases at J, with 15 bases between the two ends. In germline, CDR1 is LGHNA, CDR2 YNFKEQ.

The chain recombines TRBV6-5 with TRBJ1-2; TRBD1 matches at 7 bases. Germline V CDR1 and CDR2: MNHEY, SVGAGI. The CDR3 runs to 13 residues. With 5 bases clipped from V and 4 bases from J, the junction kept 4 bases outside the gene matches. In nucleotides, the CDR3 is TGTGCCAGCAGTAGACAGGGTCTCTATGGCTACACCTTC. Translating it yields CASSRQGLYGYTF.

The CDR3 DNA reads TGTGCCAGCAGTGTTCCGGGGGAAGAGACCCAGTACTTC. Translation gives CASSVPGEETQYF. The gene calls are TRBV25-1 and TRBJ2-5; weak D call: TRBD2 (6 bases). The CDR3 runs to 13 residues. V was pared by 4 bases and J by 3 bases, with 9 bases between. Germline V CDR1 and CDR2: MGHDK, SYGVNS.

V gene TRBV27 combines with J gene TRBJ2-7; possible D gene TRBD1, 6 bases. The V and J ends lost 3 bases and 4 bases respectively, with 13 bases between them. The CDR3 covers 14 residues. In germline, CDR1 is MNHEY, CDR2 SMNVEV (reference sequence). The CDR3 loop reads CASSFSRGSYEQYF. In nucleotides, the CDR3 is TGTGCCAGCAGTTTTTCCAGGGGCAGTTACGAGCAGTACTTC.

CDR3 coding DNA: TGTGCCAGCGGTCGCCGAGAAAGCGGGGGGCCGACAGATACGCAGTATTTT. Translating gives CASGRRESGGPTDTQYF. The chain employs TRBV2 and TRBJ2-3, with 9 bases aligning to TRBD2. The CDR3 is made up of 17 amino acids. V was clipped by 8 bases and J by 3 bases; unmatched bases: 15. Germline V lookup: CDR1 SNHLY, CDR2 FYNNEI.

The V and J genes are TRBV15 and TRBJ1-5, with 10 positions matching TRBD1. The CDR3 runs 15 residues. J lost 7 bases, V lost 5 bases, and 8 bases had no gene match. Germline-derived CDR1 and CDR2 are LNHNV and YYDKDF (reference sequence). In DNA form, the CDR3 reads TGTGCCACCAGCGGGTCGACAGGGGGCGGACAGCCCCAGCATTTT. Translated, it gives CATSGSTGGGQPQHF. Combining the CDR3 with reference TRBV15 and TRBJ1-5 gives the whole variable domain DAMVIQNPRYQVTQFGKPVTLSCSQTLNHNVMYWYQQKSSQAPKLLFHYYDKDFNNEADTPDNFQSRRPNTSFCFLDIRSPGLGDTAMYLCATSGSTGGGQPQHFGDGTRLSIL.

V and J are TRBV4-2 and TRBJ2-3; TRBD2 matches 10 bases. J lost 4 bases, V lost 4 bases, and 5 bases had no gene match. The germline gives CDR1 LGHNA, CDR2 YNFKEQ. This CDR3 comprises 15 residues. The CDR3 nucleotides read TGTGCCAGCAGCCTCCTTAGCGGGGGGCCAGATACGCAGTATTTT. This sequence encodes CASSLLSGGPDTQYF.

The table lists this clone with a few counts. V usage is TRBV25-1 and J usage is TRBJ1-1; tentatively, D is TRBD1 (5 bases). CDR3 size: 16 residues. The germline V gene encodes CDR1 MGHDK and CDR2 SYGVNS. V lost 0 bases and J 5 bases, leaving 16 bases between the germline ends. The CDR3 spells CASSEYNGRERTEAFF. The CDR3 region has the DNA TGTGCCAGCAGTGAATATAATGGCAGGGAAAGGACTGAAGCTTTCTTT.

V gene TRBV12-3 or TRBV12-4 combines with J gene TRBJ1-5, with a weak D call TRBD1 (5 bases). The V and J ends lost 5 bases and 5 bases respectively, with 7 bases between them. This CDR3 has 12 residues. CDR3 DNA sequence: TGTGCCAGCAGTGCAGGGTATCAGCCCCAGCATTTT. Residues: CASSAGYQPQHF.

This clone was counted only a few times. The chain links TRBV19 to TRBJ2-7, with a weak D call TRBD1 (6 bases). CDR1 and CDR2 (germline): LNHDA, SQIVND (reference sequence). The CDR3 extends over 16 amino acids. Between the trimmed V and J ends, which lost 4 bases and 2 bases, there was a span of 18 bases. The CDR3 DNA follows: TGTGCCAGTAGTACCCACCTTCACAGGGTAACCTACGAGCAGTACGTC. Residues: CASSTHLHRVTYEQYV.

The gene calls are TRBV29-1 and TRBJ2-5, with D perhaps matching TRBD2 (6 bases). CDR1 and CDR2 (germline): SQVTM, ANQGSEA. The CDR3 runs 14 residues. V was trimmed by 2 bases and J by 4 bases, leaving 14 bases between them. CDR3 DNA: TGCAGCGTTGAAAGGCCTGCGGGGATAGAGACCCAGTACTTC. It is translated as CSVERPAGIETQYF.

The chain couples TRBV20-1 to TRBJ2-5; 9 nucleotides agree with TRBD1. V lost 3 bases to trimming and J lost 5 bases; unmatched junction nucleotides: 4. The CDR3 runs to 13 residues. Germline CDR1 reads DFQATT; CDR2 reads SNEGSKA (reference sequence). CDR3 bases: TGCAGTGCTAGTCTGGGGACAGGGGAGACCCAGTACTTC. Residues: CSASLGTGETQYF.

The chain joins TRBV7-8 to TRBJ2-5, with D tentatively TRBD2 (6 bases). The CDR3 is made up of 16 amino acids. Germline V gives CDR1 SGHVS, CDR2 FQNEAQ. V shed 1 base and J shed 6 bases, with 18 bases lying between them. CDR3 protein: CASSLDRATSTKTQYF. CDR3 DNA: TGTGCCAGCAGCTTAGATAGGGCCACTAGCACAAAGACCCAGTACTTC.